This T cell receptor beta chain was captured by sequencing in a study of cytomegalovirus exposure and HLA in healthy donors. Points from the study as a whole: CMV serostatus was the sole immune exposure data available. Published work reported that the classifier diagnosed cytomegalovirus status with high specificity and sensitivity. Later, an analysis showed that TCR beta chains associated with HLA were more clonally expanded than others that were equally common. Presence/absence analyses took donor sequencing depth as roughly uniform.

PCR was performed using 60 Vbeta and 13 Jbeta primers. Here immunoSEQ multiplex PCR was the method, and the copy in TCRdb shows in-frame clones only, minus some. The sample shows some 160,000 clones, roughly 80% of them seen only once. Worth noting for this clone: The antigen remains undetermined.

Sequences were obtained from PBMCs. The clonotype was recovered from a woman younger than 45 in good health and CMV-seronegative.

CDR3 coding DNA: TGCGCCAGCAGTAACGGCGAACAGGGGGCGCAGGAGACCCAGTACTTC. It encodes CASSNGEQGAQETQYF. The chain recombines TRBV5-1 with TRBJ2-5, with 9 bases lining up with TRBD1. Germline lookup yields CDR1 SGHRS and CDR2 YFSETQ. This CDR3 has 16 residues. J gave up 5 bases and V 5 bases, and 13 bases lay outside the gene matches.